One T cell receptor (beta chain) is described in this entry. The antigen remains undetermined. This record belongs to a study of cytomegalovirus exposure and HLA in healthy donors. Study observations and caveats: In an earlier analysis, about 90% or about 30%: the productive usage of most TCR beta V segments.

The PCR was carried out with 60 Vbeta primers and 13 Jbeta primers. Repertoires were generated with immunoSEQ multiplex PCR, while TCRdb's copy carries only in-frame clones and drops some. In total, the table holds approximately 72,000 clones. Losses at the gene ends were 0 bases for V and 8 bases for J; bases not matched to a gene: 8. The CDR3 contains 15 residues. Germline-derived CDR1 and CDR2 are MGHRA and YSYEKL. The chain links TRBV4-1 to TRBJ1-2, with 8 positions matching TRBD1. The TCR was taken from a man aged 35 to 55 in good health and CMV-seronegative. Input material: PBMCs. The CDR3 nucleotides are TGCGCCAGCAGCCAAGATATAGACAGGGGTTTAGGCTACACCTTC. Translation gives CASSQDIDRGLGYTF.